The subject of this entry is one T cell receptor (beta chain). The target antigen is unknown. At one end, the junction sequence differs from germline, possibly due to a read error. PCR was run on genomic DNA. The TCR beta CDR3 region was amplified using 30 forward and 13 reverse primers. TCRdb redid the calling of the multiplex PCR reads with MiXCR, one entry per CDR3 protein. The table shows 250,000 to 300,000 distinct CDR3 sequences, with 40% to 50% occurring only once. The CDR3 spans 11 residues. From germline, CDR1 is SGHTA and CDR2 FQGTGA. This sample stems from a study of type 1 and type 2 diabetes patients. Broader study findings: In type 2 diabetes, highly-expanded CD4+ clones took a median roughly 3.8% of reads.

The clonotype comes from a man aged 18 to 35 with type 2 diabetes. This sequence joins TRBV7-3 and TRBJ2-5; 8 bases agree with TRBD1. The sequencing sample was made of peripheral blood mononuclear cells (PBMCs). The CDR3 is CASSLDRGKFF. As DNA, the CDR3 is TGTGCCAGCAGCTTAGACAGGGGCAAGTTCTTC.